These 25 T cell receptor beta chains came from one sample sequenced in a study of CD8+ T cells in alopecia areata. The authors sorted pooled cutaneous lymph node cells using CD4, CD8alpha, NKG2D, NKG2ACE and other markers. cDNA prepared by RNA extraction and subsequent reverse transcription served as the template for sequencing. Repertoires were generated with immunoSEQ multiplex PCR, while TCRdb's copy carries only in-frame clones and drops some. The sample lists over 250,000 clones, none appearing once, the ten largest making up about 1.2%. The sequencing input was CD4+ T cells sorted from a lymph node. All receptors come from a C3H/HeJ mouse with alopecia areata. Strain haplotype (MHC): H2-k.

Of note for this clone: Germline and genes: mouse. The read ends 4 residues before the CDR3 terminus; that terminus is restored from the germline J gene. The chain has TRBV1 and TRBJ2-3, with 10 bases that match TRBD1. Germline-derived CDR1 and CDR2 are NSQYPW and LRSPGD (reference sequence). This CDR3 contains 15 residues. Losses at the gene ends were 1 base for V and 4 bases for J; bases not matched to a gene: 2. CDR3: CTCSAGQGATETLYF. The covered CDR3 bases are TGCACCTGCAGTGCAGGACAGGGGGCGACAGAA.

This clone has only a few counts. The germline and genes are mouse ones. The missing CDR3 end, 4 residues past where the read stops, is filled in from the germline J gene. The J gene is TRBJ1-2, the V gene TRBV17; tentative D call: TRBD1 (6 bases). Trimming left V 1 base short and J 0 bases short, with 9 bases between. Germline V gene sequence: CDR1 MNHDT, CDR2 YYDKIL. This CDR3 spans 15 amino acids. The CDR3 bases that were read are TGTGCTAGCAGTAGAGGAGGGGGTGCAAACTCC. Encoded protein: CASSRGGGANS. The complete CDR3 sequence is CASSRGGGANSDYTF. The full variable domain, with the rest looked up from reference TRBV17 and TRBJ1-2, is DTTVKQNPRYKLARVGKPVNLICSQTMNHDTMYWYQKKPNQAPKLLLFYYDKILNREADTFEKFQSSRPNNSFCSLYIGSAGLEYSAMYLCASSRGGGANSDYTFGSGTRLLVI.

This clone turned up a few times. Gene names are mouse gene names. The missing CDR3 end, 4 residues past where the read stops, is filled in from the germline J gene. The sample contains more than one DNA sequence encoding this CDR3. The chain links TRBV19 to TRBJ1-2, with TRBD1 matching 9 bases. The CDR3 totals 14 residues. Germline values: CDR1 FNHDT, CDR2 SITEND (reference sequence). Unmatched junction bases numbered 3, after V lost 4 bases and J lost 2 bases. The CDR3 bases that were read are TGTGCCAGCAGTCGACAGGGGGGGAACTCC. Translating it yields CASSRQGGNS. The full CDR3 protein is CASSRQGGNSDYTF. Drawing the rest from reference TRBV19 and TRBJ1-2, the complete variable domain is GGIITQTPKFLIGQEGQKLTLKCQQNFNHDTMYWYRQDSGKGLRLIYYSITENDLQKGDLSEGYDASREKKSSFSLTVTSAQKNEMAVFLCASSRQGGNSDYTFGSGTRLLVI.

This clone was recorded a few times. The gene names here belong to mouse. The read stops 4 residues short of the end of the CDR3; the missing end is completed from the germline J gene. This chain connects TRBV19 to TRBJ2-2; tentatively, D is TRBD2 (6 bases). V was trimmed by 6 bases and J by 3 bases, leaving 9 bases between them. The CDR3 spans 13 residues. Germline lookup yields CDR1 FNHDT and CDR2 SITEND (reference sequence). CDR3 in amino acids: CASILGYTGQLYF. The sequenced CDR3 bases are TGTGCCAGCATCCTGGGGTACACCGGG.

A remark on this clone: Mouse gene names and germline throughout. The read stops 4 residues short of the end of the CDR3; the missing end is completed from the germline J gene. The chain uses TRBV13-1 and TRBJ1-2; D is undetermined. The CDR3 loop spans 15 amino acids. With 1 base removed from V and 3 bases from J, the gap between germline ends came to 13 bases. From germline, CDR1 is NSHNY and CDR2 SYGAGN. The part of the CDR3 DNA that was read is TGTGCCAGCAGTGATCGTGGGGTGGCGGACTCC. It yields the protein CASSDRGVADS. The whole CDR3 sequence reads CASSDRGVADSDYTF.

This clone came up a few times. Each gene name is a mouse one. The CDR3 goes on 4 residues after the read ends, and that part is filled in from the germline J gene. V gene TRBV1 combines with J gene TRBJ2-5; 12 bases match TRBD2. The length of the CDR3 is 17 residues. In germline, CDR1 is NSQYPW, CDR2 LRSPGD (reference sequence). The V segment lost 0 bases and the J segment 1 base; nucleotides outside the gene matches: 2. The sequenced CDR3 bases are TGCACCTGCAGTGCAGATGGGACTGGGGGGTACCAAGAC. This codes for CTCSADGTGGYQD. The entire CDR3 protein reads CTCSADGTGGYQDTQYF.

In its sample, this clone was seen a few times. The gene names given are mouse names. Read data end 4 residues before the CDR3 end; the end is taken from the germline J gene. This chain links TRBV13-2 with TRBJ1-2; D is possibly TRBD1 (5 bases). V was shortened by 0 bases and J by 0 bases, with 9 bases between the two germline ends. The CDR3 runs 15 residues. Germline-derived CDR1 and CDR2 are NNHNN and SYGAGS (reference sequence). The part of the CDR3 DNA that was read is TGTGCCAGCGGTGATGCGGACAATGCAAACTCC. It specifies CASGDADNANS. The full CDR3 is CASGDADNANSDYTF.

A word on this clone: The germline and genes are mouse ones. The read ends 4 residues shy of where the CDR3 ends; the end is completed using the germline J gene. The chain is built from TRBV13-1 and TRBJ1-2; 8 bases are a match to TRBD1. The CDR3 extends over 14 amino acids. Germline values: CDR1 NSHNY, CDR2 SYGAGN. After removal of 2 bases from V and 4 bases from J, the junction contained 4 bases not matched to a gene. The CDR3 DNA, read in part, is TGTGCCAGCAGTGAGGCAGGGGGCGGCTCC. This codes for CASSEAGGGS. The full CDR3 protein reads CASSEAGGGSDYTF.

This clone was observed at least ten times. The gene symbols are mouse symbols. The DNA ends 4 residues before the CDR3 does, and the rest of the CDR3 is filled in from the germline J gene. The chain combines TRBV19 with TRBJ2-3; tentatively, D is TRBD1 (6 bases). CDR3 length equals 13 residues. In germline, CDR1 is FNHDT, CDR2 SITEND (reference sequence). V was cut by 4 bases and J by 2 bases, with 8 bases left in between. CDR3 sequence reads: CASSRDNAETLYF. CDR3 DNA (partial): TGTGCCAGCAGTCGGGACAATGCAGAA.

Details on this clone: Gene names follow the mouse nomenclature. The read finishes 4 residues shy of the CDR3 end, and the germline J gene is used to complete it. This sample also contains other DNA sequences that code for the same CDR3. The chain carries TRBV19 and TRBJ2-3; D perhaps matches TRBD2 (6 bases). Per the germline V gene, CDR1 is FNHDT and CDR2 is SITEND (reference sequence). Trimming left V 2 bases short and J 0 bases short, with 10 bases between. This CDR3 region has 15 residues. CDR3 region: CASSIGLGSAETLYF. The part of the CDR3 DNA that was read is TGTGCCAGCAGTATTGGGCTGGGGAGTGCAGAA.

The sample holds a few counts of this clone. Gene names and germline match the mouse. The CDR3 is cut off 4 residues early in the read; its end comes from the germline J gene. Within the sample, other DNA sequences also encode this same CDR3. The J gene is TRBJ2-5, the V gene TRBV13-1; 8 bases are shared with TRBD2. V shed 2 bases and J 3 bases; nucleotides not matched to a gene: 2. Per the germline V gene, CDR1 is NSHNY and CDR2 is SYGAGN. The length of the CDR3 is 14 residues. The CDR3 loop reads CASSETGGQDTQYF. The CDR3 DNA, read in part, is TGTGCCAGCAGTGAAACTGGGGGACAAGAC.

This clone occurred a few times. Genes here carry mouse names. The read finishes 4 residues shy of the CDR3 end, and the germline J gene is used to complete it. The chain joins TRBV13-2 to TRBJ2-1; D might be TRBD2 (7 bases). CDR1 and CDR2 from the germline V gene are NNHNN and SYGAGS (reference sequence). The CDR3 contains 17 residues. The ends were cut back, 1 base at V and 0 bases at J, with 14 bases in the middle. Partial CDR3 DNA: TGTGCCAGCGGTGATATTGGGGGGCATTATAACTATGCT. Protein sequence: CASGDIGGHYNYA. The full CDR3 is CASGDIGGHYNYAEQFF.

In its sample, this clone was seen a few times. Germline and genes here are mouse. The read terminates 4 residues ahead of where the CDR3 ends, so the germline J gene completes it. Additional DNA sequences in this sample encode the identical CDR3. This chain connects TRBV14 to TRBJ2-2; 11 bases are shared with TRBD1. Trimming took 3 bases from V and 4 from J; bases not matched to a gene: 2. From germline, CDR1 is SGHDT and CDR2 FRDEAV. This CDR3 contains 15 residues. The CDR3 reads CASSSGTGGTGQLYF. The DNA read from the CDR3 is TGTGCCAGCAGTTCCGGGACAGGGGGCACCGGG.

This clone was counted between two and nine times. Genes and germline are mouse. The observed sequence ends 4 residues before the CDR3 terminus, with the missing tail filled in from the germline J gene. V gene TRBV13-3 combines with J gene TRBJ2-1; unclear D gene. The V end was cut by 7 bases, the J end by 1 base, with 3 bases between. The germline gives CDR1 NNHDY, CDR2 SYVADS. This CDR3 contains 11 residues. The covered CDR3 bases are TGTGCCAGCCCAAACTATGCT. This encodes CASPNYA. The CDR3, in full, reads CASPNYAEQFF.

Of note for this clone: The genes and germline here are from mouse. The read terminates 4 residues before the CDR3 end, so the remaining end is supplied by the germline J gene. Other DNA sequences in this sample translate to the same CDR3. The rearrangement joins TRBV19 to TRBJ2-1, with a tentative D call TRBD1 (6 bases). Germline values: CDR1 FNHDT, CDR2 SITEND (reference sequence). CDR3 size: 13 residues. V lost 6 bases and J 4 bases, leaving 11 bases between the germline ends. The CDR3 bases that were read are TGTGCCAGCAACCGGGACATTTATGCT. Protein product: CASNRDIYA. The whole CDR3 reads CASNRDIYAEQFF.

This clone has just a few counts. Gene and germline names: mouse. The sequenced fragment ends 4 residues before the CDR3 boundary, so the rest is inferred from the germline J gene. The gene calls are TRBV13-1 and TRBJ2-7; 7 bases agree with TRBD1. Trimming removed 2 bases from V and 0 bases from J; junction bases left unmatched: 5. CDR3 length equals 15 residues. The germline V gene has CDR1 NSHNY and CDR2 SYGAGN. The CDR3 sequence is CASSDRQGPSYEQYF. Partial CDR3 DNA: TGTGCCAGCAGTGACCGACAGGGACCCTCCTAT.

Note on this clone: Gene names denote mouse genes. The read is 4 residues too short to cover the CDR3 end, so that end is filled in from the germline J gene. V is TRBV13-1 and J is TRBJ2-5, with TRBD2 matching 9 bases. The ends lost 0 bases at V and 1 base at J; junction bases unmatched: 3. CDR3 length: 16 amino acids. From germline, CDR1 is NSHNY and CDR2 SYGAGN. CDR3 residues: CASSDGTGDHQDTQYF. Incomplete CDR3 DNA: TGTGCCAGCAGTGATGGGACTGGGGATCACCAAGAC.

Notes on this clone: The gene names given are mouse names. The read finishes 4 residues shy of the CDR3 end, and the germline J gene is used to complete it. The identical CDR3 is also encoded by other nucleotide sequences in the sample. This chain connects TRBV13-3 to TRBJ1-2, with D unclear. Germline loops: CDR1 NNHDY, CDR2 SYVADS. Trimming took 1 base from V and 0 from J, leaving 7 bases between them. This CDR3 has 14 residues. CDR3 in amino acids: CASSDHSANSDYTF. The sequenced CDR3 bases are TGTGCCAGCAGTGATCACAGTGCAAACTCC.

A few counts support this clone. The germline and genes are mouse ones. The CDR3 extends 4 residues past the end of the read, so its final part is completed from the germline J gene. This chain connects TRBV31 to TRBJ2-7; no firm D call. Germline V gene sequence: CDR1 GKSSPN, CDR2 SITVG. The CDR3 contains 12 residues. CDR3 bases read: TGTGCCTGGACTGGAATGGATGAT. Encoded protein: CAWTGMDD. The complete CDR3 sequence is CAWTGMDDEQYF.

A word on this clone: The gene names given are mouse names. The CDR3 goes on 4 residues after the read ends, and that part is filled in from the germline J gene. This chain connects TRBV5 to TRBJ1-1; D remains ambiguous. Per the germline V gene, CDR1 is LGHNA and CDR2 is YNLKQL (reference sequence). This CDR3 contains 14 residues. V gave up 0 bases and J gave up 3 bases, with 8 bases separating them. CDR3 in amino acids: CASSQEQRDTEVFF. Partial CDR3 DNA: TGTGCCAGCAGCCAAGAACAGAGGGACACA.

Comment on this clone: Mouse gene names and germline throughout. CDR3 region: CASSHRGGQNTLYF. The DNA read from the CDR3 is TGTGCCAGCAGCCACAGGGGAGGCCAAAAC. The chain couples TRBV13-1 to TRBJ2-4, with 7 bases identical to TRBD1. The sequenced fragment ends 4 residues before the CDR3 boundary, so the rest is inferred from the germline J gene. The ends lost 5 bases at V and 3 bases at J; junction bases unmatched: 6. The V gene's germline CDR1 is NSHNY and CDR2 SYGAGN. The CDR3 covers 14 residues.

In its sample, this clone was seen many times. Gene names and germline refer to mouse. Read sequence stops 4 residues before the CDR3 end, and the germline J gene provides the missing end. This chain connects TRBV14 to TRBJ1-2; tentatively, D is TRBD1 (6 bases). The V and J ends lost 3 bases and 2 bases respectively, with 11 bases between them. The germline CDR1 and CDR2 sequences are SGHDT and FRDEAV. This CDR3 has 14 amino acids. The CDR3 loop reads CASSSTTGNSDYTF. The part of the CDR3 DNA that was read is TGTGCCAGCAGTTCGACCACAGGGAACTCC.

As concerns this clone: Germline and genes: mouse. The read ends 4 residues shy of where the CDR3 ends; the end is completed using the germline J gene. V usage is TRBV13-3 and J usage is TRBJ1-2; D is possibly TRBD1 (6 bases). Trimming left V 2 bases short and J 4 bases short, with 9 bases between. Germline CDR1 reads NNHDY; CDR2 reads SYVADS. This CDR3 spans 13 amino acids. CDR3 DNA (partial): TGTGCCAGCAGTGACGGCAGGGGCTCC. Translated, it gives CASSDGRGS. In full, the CDR3 reads CASSDGRGSDYTF.

In this sample, this clone turned up a few times. The genes and germline here are from mouse. Read coverage stops 4 residues before the CDR3 terminus; the germline J gene supplies the remainder. This chain connects TRBV19 to TRBJ2-7; D is undetermined. The CDR3 has 12 residues. CDR1 and CDR2 from the germline V gene are FNHDT and SITEND (reference sequence). V dropped 2 bases and J dropped 3 bases, with 6 bases sitting between them. Incomplete CDR3 DNA: TGTGCCAGCAGTATTTCCAACTAT. It encodes CASSISNY. The complete CDR3 sequence is CASSISNYEQYF. Drawing the rest from reference TRBV19 and TRBJ2-7, the complete variable domain is GGIITQTPKFLIGQEGQKLTLKCQQNFNHDTMYWYRQDSGKGLRLIYYSITENDLQKGDLSEGYDASREKKSSFSLTVTSAQKNEMAVFLCASSISNYEQYFGPGTRLTVL.

To note about this clone: Each gene name is a mouse one. The read stops 4 residues short of the end of the CDR3; the missing end is completed from the germline J gene. Additional DNA sequences in this sample encode the identical CDR3. The rearrangement uses TRBV13-2 and TRBJ2-7, with D maybe TRBD1 (6 bases). V was cut by 3 bases and J by 0 bases, with 10 bases left in between. Per germline, CDR1 NNHNN and CDR2 SYGAGS (reference sequence). The CDR3 spans 14 residues. The part of the CDR3 DNA that was read is TGTGCCAGCGGTGGAGGACAGAGCTCCTAT. Translated: CASGGGQSSY. The CDR3 reads in full as CASGGGQSSYEQYF.